This T cell receptor (beta chain) was captured by sequencing in a study of Ad26.COV2.S vaccination and SARS-CoV-2 variants. TCRdb keeps only in-frame clones here, not all; method: immunoSEQ multiplex PCR. This repertoire shows approximately 240,000 clones, approximately 90% found once; its top ten account for around 10%. Noted treatment: 19 received Ad26.COV2.S at low or high dose, single or two shots; about 5 received placebo; per-sample allocation not given. Day 63 after the first injection of vaccine or placebo was the sampling time. The CDR3 runs 15 residues. Germline CDR1 reads SQVTM; CDR2 reads ANQGSEA. Trimming removed 2 bases at V and 0 bases at J, with 11 bases between.

The TCR was taken from a person aged 18-60 years who received the Ad26.COV2.S COVID-19 vaccine or a placebo. The material sequenced was peripheral blood, taken in a trial of Ad26.COV2.S vaccine versus placebo. J is TRBJ2-1 and V is TRBV29-1, with D possibly matching TRBD2 (5 bases). The chain's CDR3 is CSVEPAASSYNEQFF. In nucleotides, the CDR3 is TGCAGCGTTGAACCAGCGGCCAGCTCCTACAATGAGCAGTTCTTC.